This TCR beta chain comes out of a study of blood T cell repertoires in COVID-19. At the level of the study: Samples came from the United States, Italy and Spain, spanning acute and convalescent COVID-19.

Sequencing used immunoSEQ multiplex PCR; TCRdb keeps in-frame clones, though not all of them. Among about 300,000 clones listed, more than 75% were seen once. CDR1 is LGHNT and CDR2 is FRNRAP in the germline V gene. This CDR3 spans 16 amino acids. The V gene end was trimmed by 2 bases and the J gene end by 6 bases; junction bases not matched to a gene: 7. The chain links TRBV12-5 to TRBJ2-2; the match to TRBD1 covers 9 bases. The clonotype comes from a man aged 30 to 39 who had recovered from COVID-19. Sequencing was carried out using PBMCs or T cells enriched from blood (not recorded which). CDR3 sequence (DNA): TGTGCTAGTGGTTTGTGGGGACAGGGACGGGCCGGGGAGCTGTTTTTT. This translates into CASGLWGQGRAGELFF.